Described below is a single T cell receptor (beta chain) sequence and its context. The CDR3 has 15 residues. V was pared by 0 bases and J by 9 bases, with 15 bases between. The V gene's germline CDR1 is LGHNT and CDR2 FRNRAP. These data belong to a study of blood T cell repertoires in COVID-19. Study information: The United States, Italy and Spain supplied acute and convalescent COVID-19 samples. PBMCs, B-cell-depleted T cells, or T cells provided the cDNA or gDNA that made up the material.

Here immunoSEQ multiplex PCR was the method, and the copy in TCRdb shows in-frame clones only, minus some. The sample lists roughly 200,000 clones, just over 85% occurring once. Ages ranged from about 18 to 89 years, with residence in approximately 25 US areas. The source material was PBMCs or T cells enriched from blood (not recorded which). This receptor was identified in a woman aged 40 to 50 with acute COVID-19. The chain carries TRBV12-5 and TRBJ2-1, with D possibly TRBD2 on 6 matching bases. This CDR3 is CASGLVVTSGGEQFF. CDR3 coding DNA: TGTGCTAGTGGTTTGGTTGTGACTAGTGGGGGTGAGCAGTTCTTC.